A selection of T cell receptor beta chains follows, all from one sample in a study of PD-L1 blockade in urothelial cancer. The table came from immunoSEQ multiplex PCR; TCRdb's copy has only in-frame clones and leaves some out. Of around 50,000 clones in the sample, approximately 86% are singletons; the top ten hold approximately 1.8%. The sequencing here drew on PBMCs, taken around atezolizumab (anti-PD-L1) treatment. Receptor source: a man aged 45-65 years with urothelial cancer. Each CDR3 is given with its conserved first and last residue. Each record gives: J gene, D gene, clone size, V gene, CDR3 protein, CDR3 DNA. A D gene is named only where the DNA matches it firmly. Part of the rows lack a size; the others show once, few, many or a class for expanded clones.

>TRBJ2-3|NA|NA|TRBV6-1
CASSEGRAGTQYF
TGTGCCAGCAGTGAAGGGAGGGCTGGTACGCAGTATTTT
>TRBJ2-2|NA|NA|TRBV15
CATTPAASSVRGTGELFF
TGTGCCACCACTCCTGCAGCATCTAGCGTTAGGGGCACCGGGGAGCTGTTTTTT
>TRBJ2-1|NA|NA|TRBV7-9
CASSFKGITYNEQFF
TGTGCCAGCAGCTTCAAGGGGATAACCTACAATGAGCAGTTCTTC
>TRBJ2-2|NA|NA|TRBV5-6
CASSPRTRNTGELFF
TGTGCCAGCAGCCCACGGACAAGAAACACCGGGGAGCTGTTTTTT
>TRBJ2-5|TRBD2|NA|TRBV14
CASSQDDVGLGLDTKETQYF
TGTGCCAGCAGCCAAGATGATGTGGGCTTAGGACTAGATACTAAAGAGACCCAGTACTTC
>TRBJ2-5|TRBD1|NA|TRBV27
CASSSVQGRETQYF
TGTGCCAGCAGTTCCGTACAGGGGCGAGAGACCCAGTACTTC
>TRBJ2-7|NA|NA|TRBV12-5
CASGSPTRLNYEQYF
TGTGCTAGTGGTTCCCCAACTCGGTTAAACTACGAGCAGTACTTC
>TRBJ2-5|NA|few|TRBV28
CASSPYESSQETQYF
TGTGCCAGCAGTCCGTACGAGTCGTCTCAAGAGACCCAGTACTTC
>TRBJ2-3|TRBD2|NA|TRBV5-1
CASSLMRERTDTQYF
TGCGCCAGCAGCTTGATGCGGGAGCGGACAGATACGCAGTATTTT
>TRBJ2-7|TRBD1|NA|TRBV14
CASSRDRGLVWEQYF
TGTGCCAGCAGCCGAGACAGGGGCCTAGTATGGGAGCAGTACTTC
>TRBJ1-1|TRBD1|NA|TRBV19
CASSTMDRENTEAFF
TGTGCCAGTAGTACCATGGACAGGGAGAACACTGAAGCTTTCTTT
>TRBJ1-6|NA|NA|TRBV5-1
CASSAQGSPLHF
TGCGCCAGCAGCGCACAGGGTTCACCCCTCCACTTT
>TRBJ1-5|TRBD1|NA|TRBV11-2
CASSLTTGGNQPQHF
TGTGCCAGCAGTCTCACGACAGGGGGCAATCAGCCCCAGCATTTT
>TRBJ1-1|NA|NA|TRBV29-1
CSVGGGMNTEAFF
TGCAGCGTGGGTGGGGGGATGAACACTGAAGCTTTCTTT
>TRBJ1-6|NA|NA|TRBV11-3
CASSLSSGSPLHF
TGTGCCAGCAGCTTATCCAGCGGCTCACCCCTCCACTTT
>TRBJ2-7|NA|NA|TRBV7-8
CASSLSGWSSYEQYF
TGTGCCAGCAGCCTTAGTGGCTGGAGCTCCTACGAGCAGTACTTC
>TRBJ1-3|NA|NA|TRBV30
CAWNWGPGNTIYF
TGTGCCTGGAATTGGGGGCCTGGAAACACCATATATTTT
>TRBJ1-1|NA|NA|TRBV30
CARSGNLDTEAFF
TGTGCCCGAAGCGGGAATTTGGACACTGAAGCTTTCTTT
>TRBJ1-4|NA|NA|TRBV18
CASSPIPGQGEKLFF
TGTGCCAGCTCACCAATCCCAGGGCAGGGGGAAAAACTGTTTTTT
>TRBJ1-2|TRBD1|NA|TRBV6-5
CASSYAGTGEIYGYTF
TGTGCCAGCAGTTACGCCGGGACAGGGGAAATCTATGGCTACACCTTC
>TRBJ1-1|TRBD1|NA|TRBV18
CASSLGGLNTEAFF
TGTGCCAGCTCACTAGGGGGCTTGAACACTGAAGCTTTCTTT
>TRBJ1-2|NA|NA|TRBV4-1
CASSQGIGEITNYGYTF
TGCGCCAGCAGCCAAGGGATCGGGGAGATTACTAACTATGGCTACACCTTC
>TRBJ2-5|TRBD2|NA|TRBV11-2
CASSSARGVQETQYF
TGTGCCAGCAGCTCTGCCCGGGGGGTCCAAGAGACCCAGTACTTC
>TRBJ1-2|NA|NA|TRBV19
CASRLGLSSHYGYTF
TGTGCCAGTCGTTTGGGACTCTCGAGTCACTATGGCTACACCTTC
>TRBJ2-1|TRBD2|NA|TRBV11-2
CASSPTSGSGYEQFF
TGTGCCAGCAGCCCCACTAGCGGGAGTGGGTATGAGCAGTTCTTC
>TRBJ2-3|NA|NA|TRBV11-2
CASSLTSLAREIRTDTQYF
TGTGCCAGCAGCTTAACCTCACTAGCCCGGGAGATCAGAACAGATACGCAGTATTTT
>TRBJ1-5|TRBD1|few|TRBV2
CASTSTGAIQPQHF
TGTGCCAGCACCTCAACAGGGGCCATTCAGCCCCAGCATTTT
>TRBJ1-6|NA|NA|TRBV6-1
CASSEVQGPNSPLHF
TGTGCCAGCAGTGAAGTACAGGGTCCTAATTCACCCCTCCACTTT
>TRBJ2-1|TRBD2|NA|TRBV2
CARGGGSYNEQFF
TGTGCCAGGGGTGGCGGGAGCTACAATGAGCAGTTCTTC
>TRBJ2-1|TRBD2|NA|TRBV28
CASSPLAGGPVDEQFF
TGTGCCAGCAGTCCCCTGGCGGGAGGGCCGGTCGATGAGCAGTTCTTC
>TRBJ2-7|NA|NA|TRBV28
CASYNFYEQYF
TGTGCCAGCTATAATTTCTACGAGCAGTACTTC
>TRBJ2-1|NA|NA|TRBV14
CASSQVRRVYNEQFF
TGTGCCAGCAGCCAAGTGAGAAGAGTTTACAATGAGCAGTTCTTC
>TRBJ2-3|TRBD2|once|TRBV7-2
CASSLVWLLVRGAKQTQYF
TGTGCCAGCAGCTTAGTTTGGTTGTTAGTGCGGGGGGCGAAGCAAACGCAGTATTTT
>TRBJ2-3|TRBD1|NA|TRBV9
CASSVKDRDTSTDTQYF
TGTGCCAGCAGCGTAAAAGACAGGGACACTAGCACAGATACGCAGTATTTT
>TRBJ2-3|TRBD2|NA|TRBV28
CASSNPYLGLAGGPSTDTQYF
TGTGCCAGCAGTAACCCATATTTAGGACTAGCGGGAGGACCTAGCACAGATACGCAGTATTTT
>TRBJ2-3|NA|NA|TRBV7-9
CASLSTSTDTQYF
TGTGCCAGCCTCTCGACTAGCACAGATACGCAGTATTTT
>TRBJ1-5|TRBD1|few|TRBV19
CASSIERTGGLGTQPQHF
TGTGCCAGTAGTATAGAAAGGACAGGGGGCCTGGGTACTCAGCCCCAGCATTTT